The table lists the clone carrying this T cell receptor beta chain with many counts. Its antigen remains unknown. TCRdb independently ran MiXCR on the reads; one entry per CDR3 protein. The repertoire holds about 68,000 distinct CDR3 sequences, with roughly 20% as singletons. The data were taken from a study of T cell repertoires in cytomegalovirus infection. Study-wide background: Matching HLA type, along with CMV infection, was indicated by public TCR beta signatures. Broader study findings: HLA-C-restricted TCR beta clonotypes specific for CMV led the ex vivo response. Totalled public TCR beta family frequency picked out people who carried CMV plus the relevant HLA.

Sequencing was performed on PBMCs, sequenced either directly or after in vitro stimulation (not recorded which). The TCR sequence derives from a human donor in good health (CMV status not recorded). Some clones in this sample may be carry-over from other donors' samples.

CDR3 in DNA: TGTGCCAGCACAACAAGGGGCAGAGCCTCTGGGGCCAACGTCCTGACTTTC. Its translation: CASTTRGRASGANVLTF. This sequence joins TRBV7-8 and TRBJ2-6, with a tentative D call TRBD1 (5 bases). The CDR3 loop spans 17 amino acids. V lost 7 bases and J lost 0, with 16 bases in between. Germline-derived CDR1 and CDR2 are SGHVS and FQNEAQ.